These 20 T cell receptor beta chains share one sample of origin, sequenced in a study of T-cell reconstitution after alpha-beta-depleted transplantation in children. During its preparation, the TCRbeta library received unique molecular identifiers. TCRdb recomputed calls from the PCR reads with MiXCR, one row per CDR3 protein. Of roughly 200,000 distinct CDR3 sequences listed, approximately 6.3% are singletons. Sequencing was performed on PBMCs, taken before TCRalphabeta/CD19-depleted stem cell transplant. The receptors shown here come from a boy younger than 10 with acute lymphoblastic leukemia, due to receive a stem cell transplant.

This clonotype has only a few counts. The DNA of the CDR3 is TGCAGTGCTAGAGATGGGCTAGCCGACATTCAGTACTTC. As protein: CSARDGLADIQYF. The V gene is TRBV20-1, the J gene TRBJ2-4, with a possible D match to TRBD2 (5 bases). Germline loops: CDR1 DFQATT, CDR2 SNEGSKA (reference sequence). V lost 0 bases to trimming and J lost 8 bases, with 11 bases between them. There are 13 residues in the CDR3.

This clonotype was recorded at least ten times. The V gene is TRBV29-1, the J gene TRBJ2-7; no firm D call. The CDR3 is 14 amino acids. The germline CDR1 and CDR2 sequences are SQVTM and ANQGSEA. Deletions cut 3 bases from V and 0 bases from J, with 12 bases between. This CDR3 is CSVEVDGLSYEQYF. The CDR3 region has the DNA TGCAGCGTTGAGGTGGACGGCCTCTCCTACGAGCAGTACTTC.

The table lists this clonotype with many counts. The rearrangement joins TRBV10-3 to TRBJ2-4; the match to TRBD2 covers 7 bases. The CDR3 is made up of 13 amino acids. Germline assignment: CDR1 ENHRY and CDR2 SYGVKD. V was pared by 6 bases and J by 5 bases, with 4 bases of the junction left unmatched. The CDR3 DNA reads as TGTGCCATCAGGAGGGAGGGCGAAAACATTCAGTACTTC. It specifies CAIRREGENIQYF.

This clonotype was picked up many times. V gene TRBV27 combines with J gene TRBJ1-1, with D maybe TRBD1 (5 bases). Germline assignment: CDR1 MNHEY and CDR2 SMNVEV (reference sequence). This CDR3 has 17 amino acids. V was shortened by 2 bases and J by 3 bases, with 19 bases between the two germline ends. CDR3 sequence: CASSLVRGGWLYTEAFF. CDR3 coding DNA: TGTGCCAGCAGTTTAGTAAGGGGCGGCTGGCTATACACTGAAGCTTTCTTT.

This clonotype was detected a few times. The chain recombines TRBV7-4 with TRBJ1-4, with 7 bases fitting TRBD1. Germline V gives CDR1 SGHVT, CDR2 SQSDAQ. With 5 bases clipped from V and 8 bases from J, the junction kept 20 bases outside the gene matches. This CDR3 has 18 residues. CDR3 region: CASSPNYRGGRFPEKLFF. DNA for the CDR3: TGTGCCAGCAGCCCGAATTACAGGGGAGGGAGGTTTCCAGAAAAACTGTTTTTT.

This clonotype was seen ten or more times. The gene calls are TRBV12-3 or TRBV12-4 and TRBJ2-1, with 16 bases that match TRBD2. CDR3 length: 17 amino acids. Trimming cost V 4 bases and J 8 bases; bases outside gene matches: 8. The CDR3 nucleotides read TGTGCCAGCAGTTCCGGGACTAGCGGGGGGGGCATCTATGAGCAGTTCTTC. It is translated as CASSSGTSGGGIYEQFF.

Many counts were recorded for this clonotype. J is TRBJ2-7 and V is TRBV2, with 9 nucleotides matching TRBD2. The CDR3 has 14 amino acids. J was trimmed by 3 bases and V by 8 bases; bases with no gene match: 8. In germline, CDR1 is SNHLY, CDR2 FYNNEI. CDR3 amino acids: CASGQTSGYYEQYF. The DNA of the CDR3 is TGTGCCAGCGGCCAGACTAGCGGATACTACGAGCAGTACTTC.

The table lists this clonotype with many counts. This chain links TRBV7-2 with TRBJ1-1, with D perhaps TRBD1 (5 bases). Germline V CDR1 and CDR2: SGHTA, FQGNSA. V was shortened by 1 base and J by 10 bases, with 7 bases between the two germline ends. CDR3 length equals 11 residues. DNA of the CDR3: TGTGCCAGCAGCTTAGGAGGGGTAGCTTTCTTT. It is translated as CASSLGGVAFF.

Turning to this clonotype: One end of the junction varies from germline; a read error may be responsible. The chain joins TRBV7-7 to TRBJ2-5; 10 bases line up with TRBD2. CDR3 length equals 16 residues. CDR1 and CDR2 (germline): SSHAT, FNYEAQ (reference sequence). The CDR3 DNA follows: TGTGCTAGCAGCGCACAACTAGCGGGGTCCCAAGAGACCCAGTACTTC. Its protein is CASSAQLAGSQETQYF.

This clonotype appeared many times. The chain uses TRBV7-2 and TRBJ2-1; 7 bases fit TRBD1. V was clipped by 5 bases and J by 7 bases; unmatched bases: 11. The germline gives CDR1 SGHTA, CDR2 FQGNSA. The CDR3 spans 15 residues. In DNA form, the CDR3 reads TGTGCCAGCAGCCTGCCAATTGGGACAGAAAATGAGCAGTTCTTC. As protein: CASSLPIGTENEQFF. Filled out from reference TRBV7-2 and TRBJ2-1, the complete variable domain reads GAGVSQSPSNKVTEKGKDVELRCDPISGHTALYWYRQSLGQGLEFLIYFQGNSAPDKSGLPSDRFSAERTGGSVSTLTIQRTQQEDSAVYLCASSLPIGTENEQFFGPGTRLTVL.

The CDR3 DNA sequence: TGTGCCAGCAGCTCGACAGGGGGAAGCTCCTACAATGAGCAGTTCTTC. This translates into CASSSTGGSSYNEQFF. The rearrangement links TRBV7-9 to TRBJ2-1; 9 bases agree with TRBD1. This CDR3 has 16 amino acids. The germline V gene encodes CDR1 SEHNR and CDR2 FQNEAQ (reference sequence). J gave up 0 bases and V 4 bases, and 4 bases lay outside the gene matches.

This clonotype has at least ten counts. The J gene is TRBJ1-5, the V gene TRBV21-1. TRBV21-1 is classified as a pseudogene. The CDR3 has 15 amino acids. The CDR3 loop is CASSNESFANQPQHF. The CDR3 DNA reads as TGTGCCAGCAGCAATGAGTCCTTTGCCAATCAGCCCCAGCATTTT.

This rearrangement joins TRBV6-1 to TRBJ1-5; D remains ambiguous. The CDR3 consists of 15 residues. Trimming shortened V by 0 bases and J by 1 base, and 7 bases separated the two germline ends. The germline V gene encodes CDR1 MNHNS and CDR2 SASEGT. The CDR3 reads CASSEAPGSNQPQHF. CDR3 coding DNA: TGTGCCAGCAGTGAAGCCCCGGGGAGCAATCAGCCCCAGCATTTT.

The sample holds a few counts of this clonotype. The rearrangement joins TRBV7-9 to TRBJ1-2; D is unclear. Deletions cut 5 bases from V and 7 bases from J, with 14 bases between. The CDR3 has 13 amino acids. Germline assignment: CDR1 SEHNR and CDR2 FQNEAQ (reference sequence). CDR3 region: CASSGLGLSGYTF. Written as DNA, the CDR3 is TGTGCCAGCAGCGGTTTAGGTCTCTCTGGCTACACCTTC. The complete variable domain, with remaining parts taken from reference TRBV7-9 and TRBJ1-2, reads DTGVSQNPRHKITKRGQNVTFRCDPISEHNRLYWYRQTLGQGPEFLTYFQNEAQLEKSRLLSDRFSAERPKGSFSTLEIQRTEQGDSAMYLCASSGLGLSGYTFGSGTRLTVV.

The chain carries TRBV27 and TRBJ2-3, with a possible D match to TRBD1 (6 bases). The germline V and J ends were trimmed by 7 bases and 0 bases, with 23 bases remaining between them. Germline lookup yields CDR1 MNHEY and CDR2 SMNVEV (reference sequence). The CDR3 is 18 residues long. The CDR3 coding sequence is TGTGCCAGCACCCTGCCCGGACAGAACGACTGCAGCACAGATACGCAGTATTTT. It encodes CASTLPGQNDCSTDTQYF.

This chain connects TRBV4-3 to TRBJ1-4; D is unresolved. The CDR3 covers 14 residues. The V gene's germline CDR1 is LGHNA and CDR2 YSLEER. Trimming stripped 0 bases from V and 7 bases from J, with 9 bases between. Here the CDR3 reads CASSQESGSEKLFF. Written as DNA, the CDR3 is TGCGCCAGCAGCCAAGAAAGTGGCAGTGAAAAACTGTTTTTT.

The chain couples TRBV6-5 to TRBJ2-6; D remains unclear. This CDR3 region has 19 residues. Per the germline V gene, CDR1 is MNHEY and CDR2 is SVGAGI. V was clipped by 0 bases and J by 0 bases, with 15 bases between them. CDR3 bases: TGTGCCAGCAGTTACTCGCTGGGGTCCCACTACTCTGGGGCCAACGTCCTGACTTTC. This sequence encodes CASSYSLGSHYSGANVLTF.

This clonotype was picked up many times. This chain uses TRBV7-2 with TRBJ1-1; 7 nucleotides align to TRBD1. Germline loops: CDR1 SGHTA, CDR2 FQGNSA. The CDR3 length is 14 residues. V lost 6 bases to trimming and J lost 7 bases; unmatched junction nucleotides: 11. In nucleotides, the CDR3 is TGTGCCAGCAGTCGCACAGGGGTGGGAGGTGAAGCTTTCTTT. Amino acids: CASSRTGVGGEAFF. The variable domain in full, with the rest retrieved from reference TRBV7-2 and TRBJ1-1, is GAGVSQSPSNKVTEKGKDVELRCDPISGHTALYWYRQSLGQGLEFLIYFQGNSAPDKSGLPSDRFSAERTGGSVSTLTIQRTQQEDSAVYLCASSRTGVGGEAFFGQGTRLTVV.

This clonotype was detected only a few times. CDR3 residues: CASSSPDWNDGGYEQYF. The CDR3 nucleotides are TGTGCCAGCAGCTCGCCGGACTGGAACGACGGGGGCTACGAGCAGTACTTC. The chain employs TRBV7-2 and TRBJ2-7, with D tentatively TRBD2 (6 bases). V was trimmed by 4 bases and J by 3 bases, leaving 22 bases between them. The germline CDR1 and CDR2 sequences are SGHTA and FQGNSA. The length of the CDR3 is 17 residues.

About this clonotype itself: A much larger clone is a single base away; this may be a read error. The final CDR3 position lacks the conserved phenylalanine or tryptophan, pointing to a likely read error. The chain is built from TRBV7-9 and TRBJ2-7; 10 bases fit TRBD1. The CDR3 is made up of 15 amino acids. Germline assignment: CDR1 SEHNR and CDR2 FQNEAQ (reference sequence). The V segment lost 5 bases and the J segment 3 bases; nucleotides outside the gene matches: 7. CDR3 amino acids: CASSPSRDRGYEQYL. CDR3 nucleotide sequence: TGTGCCAGCAGCCCCAGCCGGGACAGGGGCTACGAGCAGTACCTC.